This TCR beta chain originates from a study of blood T cell repertoires in COVID-19. For the study at large: The samples span acute and convalescent COVID-19 from the United States, Italy and Spain.

Libraries were prepared by immunoSEQ multiplex PCR; TCRdb keeps only in-frame clonotypes and omits some of them. The sample contains some 500,000 clones, 85% to 90% of which appear only once. The study drew participants aged roughly 18 to 95 years from some 23 US areas. Donors of Cohort 3 who recovered were those that had two negative PCRs, clearance, or symptom resolution. This clone occurred once. The sequence came from a woman aged 40 to 50 who had recovered from COVID-19. Sequencing input: PBMCs or T cells enriched from blood (not recorded which).

CDR3 protein: CASSQEYRGLLAAFF. CDR3 DNA sequence: TGTGCCAGCAGCCAAGAGTACAGGGGGTTACTTGCAGCTTTCTTT. The gene calls are TRBV3-1 (or the pseudogene TRBV3-2) and TRBJ1-1; 8 positions agree with TRBD1. CDR3 length: 15 amino acids. The germline CDR1 and CDR2 sequences are LGHDT and YNNKEL (reference sequence). V shed 0 bases and J 10 bases; nucleotides not matched to a gene: 10.